These 4 T cell receptor beta chains were sequenced from one sample in a study of blood T cell repertoires in COVID-19. Sequencing used immunoSEQ multiplex PCR; TCRdb keeps in-frame clones, though not all of them. The sample has about 87,000 clones, roughly 76% seen once. The sample comprised peripheral blood. The receptors come from a woman in her fifties or sixties with acute or convalescent COVID-19.

This sequence joins TRBV5-1 and TRBJ1-2; maybe TRBD1 (5 bases). Trimming removed 7 bases at V and 6 bases at J, with 16 bases between. The CDR3 contains 13 residues. Looked up from germline, CDR1 is SGHRS and CDR2 is YFSETQ. The CDR3 sequence: CASSGQGANGYTF. CDR3 bases: TGCGCCAGCTCAGGTCAAGGGGCGAATGGCTACACCTTC.

The chain carries TRBV27 and TRBJ2-5; TRBD1 might be the D (6 bases). Trimming stripped 0 bases from V and 2 bases from J, with 13 bases between. This CDR3 is built from 16 residues. Germline V CDR1 and CDR2: MNHEY, SMNVEV (reference sequence). CDR3 DNA: TGTGCCAGCAGTTTATCGAGCAGGGGTGGGCAAGAGACCCAGTACTTC. The encoded protein is CASSLSSRGGQETQYF.

This clone has just one count. The CDR3 DNA sequence: TGTGCCAGCAGCCAAGATATCGGGGGGGCCGGCAATGAGCAGTTCTTC. The encoded protein is CASSQDIGGAGNEQFF. The chain uses TRBV14 and TRBJ2-1; 8 positions match TRBD2. Germline values: CDR1 SGHDN, CDR2 FVKESK. Trimming removed 0 bases from V and 6 bases from J; junction bases left unmatched: 7. The CDR3 length is 16 residues. Full variable domain (rest looked up from reference TRBV14 and TRBJ2-1): EAGVTQFPSHSVIEKGQTVTLRCDPISGHDNLYWYRRVMGKEIKFLLHFVKESKQDESGMPNNRFLAERTGGTYSTLKVQPAELEDSGVYFCASSQDIGGAGNEQFFGPGTRLTVL.

There are a few counts of this clone. The rearrangement uses TRBV19 and TRBJ1-2; 7 bases align to TRBD1. Germline loops: CDR1 LNHDA, CDR2 SQIVND (reference sequence). V lost 6 bases, J lost 5 bases, and 12 bases stayed unmatched. The CDR3 length is 15 residues. CDR3 nucleotide sequence: TGTGCCAGTAGGGTTCAGGGGGACTCCTTGTATGGCTACACCTTC. Translation: CASRVQGDSLYGYTF.